These 10 T cell receptor beta chains originate from one sample sequenced in a study of shared clonotypes between healthy human individuals. Using immunoSEQ multiplex PCR, the repertoire was profiled, and TCRdb retains in-frame clones only, with some absent. The sample consists of approximately 2.4 million clones, approximately 96% of them appearing once. The material sequenced was naive CD4+ T cells sorted from blood. Subset reported: CD45RA+ positively selected. The receptors stem from a man between 18 and 29 years old in good health.

The J gene is TRBJ2-6, the V gene TRBV6-1, with D possibly TRBD1 on 5 matching bases. V gave up 4 bases and J gave up 0 bases, with 16 bases separating them. Germline lookup yields CDR1 MNHNS and CDR2 SASEGT. The CDR3 runs to 18 residues. In DNA, the CDR3 is TGTGCCAGCAGTGCAGTGGCAGGGAAGAGCTCTGGGGCCAACGTCCTGACTTTC. It specifies CASSAVAGKSSGANVLTF.

The CDR3 nucleotides read TGCAGCGCCCTGGACAGGGGAAGCACCTACGAGCAGTACTTC. Translating it yields CSALDRGSTYEQYF. The rearrangement links TRBV29-1 to TRBJ2-7, with 9 bases lining up with TRBD1. Germline-derived CDR1 and CDR2 are SQVTM and ANQGSEA. V was clipped by 7 bases and J by 2 bases; unmatched bases: 9. The CDR3 loop spans 14 amino acids.

The chain couples TRBV7-6 to TRBJ2-1; no reliable D call. V was cut by 2 bases and J by 2 bases, with 10 bases left in between. This CDR3 has 15 amino acids. Germline CDR1 and CDR2: SGHVS and FNYEAQ. The CDR3 reads CASSLYVATYNEQFF. In DNA form, the CDR3 reads TGTGCCAGCAGCTTATATGTTGCTACCTACAATGAGCAGTTCTTC.

About this clone: The sample contains more than one DNA sequence encoding this CDR3. The chain carries TRBV18 and TRBJ1-3; D unclear. Germline loops: CDR1 KGHSH, CDR2 LQKENI. The CDR3 spans 12 residues. The V and J ends lost 2 bases and 3 bases respectively, with 2 bases between them. CDR3 amino acids: CASSPSGNTIYF. Written as DNA, the CDR3 is TGTGCCAGCTCACCAAGTGGAAACACCATATATTTT. Variable domain in full (rest from reference TRBV18 and TRBJ1-3): NAGVMQNPRHLVRRRGQEARLRCSPMKGHSHVYWYRQLPEEGLKFMVYLQKENIIDESGMPKERFSAEFPKEGPSILRIQQVVRGDSAAYFCASSPSGNTIYFGEGSWLTVV.

V and J are TRBV2 and TRBJ2-7; D ambiguous. Trimming removed 5 bases from V and 4 bases from J, with 9 bases in between. The CDR3 contains 12 residues. CDR1 SNHLY and CDR2 FYNNEI come from the germline V gene. CDR3 residues: CASSSDAYEQYF. The CDR3 bases are TGTGCCAGCAGTTCGGACGCATACGAGCAGTACTTC.

This chain links TRBV7-8 with TRBJ1-5; D gene ambiguous. The ends were cut back, 5 bases at V and 1 base at J, with 9 bases in the middle. Germline CDR1 reads SGHVS; CDR2 reads FQNEAQ. This CDR3 is built from 14 residues. CDR3 nucleotide sequence: TGTGCCAGCAGCCCCGTGGGGAGCAATCAGCCCCAGCATTTT. This sequence encodes CASSPVGSNQPQHF.

The chain employs TRBV10-1 and TRBJ1-2; D gene ambiguous. The length of the CDR3 is 14 residues. CDR1 and CDR2 from the germline V gene are WNHNN and SYGVQD (reference sequence). Trimming removed 4 bases at V and 3 bases at J, with 12 bases between. The CDR3 protein is CASSGRDSYYGYTF. CDR3 bases: TGCGCCAGCAGTGGAAGGGATTCTTACTATGGCTACACCTTC.

This clone was seen a single time. J is TRBJ1-5 and V is TRBV6-6, with TRBD1 matching over 7 bases. The CDR3 contains 13 residues. Trimming took 6 bases from V and 7 from J; bases not matched to a gene: 6. The germline V gene encodes CDR1 MNHNY and CDR2 SVGAGI (reference sequence). The CDR3 nucleotides read TGTGCCAGCAGCAGAGACAGGGTACAGCCCCAGCATTTT. Translating it yields CASSRDRVQPQHF.

J is TRBJ2-1 and V is TRBV6-5, with TRBD2 matching 14 bases. The CDR3 loop spans 15 amino acids. Germline lookup yields CDR1 MNHEY and CDR2 SVGAGI. V lost 10 bases, J lost 4 bases, and 6 bases stayed unmatched. CDR3 amino acids: CATRTSGGPYNEQFF. CDR3 nucleotides: TGTGCCACCAGGACTAGCGGGGGGCCTTACAATGAGCAGTTCTTC.

The genes are TRBV10-3 and TRBJ2-5; TRBD2 might be the D (6 bases). Trimming took off 2 bases at V and 2 bases at J, with 12 bases between the two ends. This CDR3 spans 15 amino acids. Germline loops: CDR1 ENHRY, CDR2 SYGVKD. The CDR3 is CAISEEGGVQETQYF. CDR3 sequence (DNA): TGTGCCATCAGTGAGGAGGGAGGCGTTCAAGAGACCCAGTACTTC.